The 28 T cell receptor beta chains below were found in one sample sequenced in a study of T cells after somatic rescue of genetic block. Repertoires were generated with immunoSEQ multiplex PCR, while TCRdb's copy carries only in-frame clones and drops some. The data show 110,000 or so clones, 75% to 95% seen once. The source material was peripheral blood mononuclear cells (PBMCs). The receptors shown here come from a woman younger than 35.

The chain has TRBV11-2 and TRBJ2-3, with TRBD2 identical over 12 bases. This CDR3 has 16 residues. The germline gives CDR1 SGHAT, CDR2 FQNNGV. After removal of 5 bases from V and 0 bases from J, the junction contained 3 bases not matched to a gene. The CDR3 region has the DNA TGTGCCAGCAGCGTCCTAGCGGGGGGGAGCACAGATACGCAGTATTTT. It codes for CASSVLAGGSTDTQYF.

This clone was seen once. The genes are TRBV28 and TRBJ2-6; possible D gene TRBD1, 6 bases. CDR3 length equals 18 residues. Trimming took 6 bases from V and 1 from J, leaving 19 bases between them. CDR1 and CDR2 from the germline V gene are MDHEN and SYDVKM. The CDR3 here is CASSPLRGSISGANVLTF. The CDR3, as DNA: TGTGCCAGCAGCCCATTAAGGGGGAGTATATCTGGGGCCAACGTCCTGACTTTC. The complete variable domain, with remaining parts taken from reference TRBV28 and TRBJ2-6, reads DVKVTQSSRYLVKRTGEKVFLECVQDMDHENMFWYRQDPGLGLRLIYFSYDVKMKEKGDIPEGYSVSREKKERFSLILESASTNQTSMYLCASSPLRGSISGANVLTFGAGSRLTVL.

V and J are TRBV6-6 and TRBJ2-1; 8 bases are a match to TRBD2. The CDR3 extends over 14 amino acids. Germline V lookup: CDR1 MNHNY, CDR2 SVGAGI (reference sequence). The J segment lost 11 bases and the V segment lost 4 bases, leaving 10 bases of the junction unmatched. The CDR3 loop reads CASSSPGERGKQFF. In DNA form, the CDR3 reads TGTGCCAGCAGTTCCCCGGGGGAGCGGGGGAAGCAGTTCTTC.

The rearrangement uses TRBV5-1 and TRBJ2-3; 9 positions agree with TRBD2. Germline V gene data show CDR1 as SGHRS and CDR2 as YFSETQ. V shed 2 bases and J 4 bases; nucleotides not matched to a gene: 5. The CDR3 is 15 residues long. The CDR3 spells CASSLAGGRADTQYF. CDR3 in DNA: TGCGCCAGCAGCTTAGCGGGGGGTAGGGCAGATACGCAGTATTTT.

This clone appeared a single time. The chain combines TRBV5-4 with TRBJ2-1; no reliable D call. The CDR3 consists of 11 residues. Germline CDR1 and CDR2: SGHNT and YYREEE (reference sequence). The CDR3 nucleotides read TGTGCAACGGGTACAGACAATGAGCAGTTCTTC. It specifies CATGTDNEQFF.

The rearrangement uses TRBV28 and TRBJ1-6; 9 bases agree with TRBD1. Germline V gene data show CDR1 as MDHEN and CDR2 as SYDVKM. Trimming took 6 bases from V and 2 from J; bases not matched to a gene: 8. The CDR3 is made up of 17 amino acids. As DNA, the CDR3 is TGTGCCAGCAGCACCCCCCGGACAGGGGCCTATAATTCACCCCTCCACTTT. Translated: CASSTPRTGAYNSPLHF. The full variable domain, completed using reference TRBV28 and TRBJ1-6, is DVKVTQSSRYLVKRTGEKVFLECVQDMDHENMFWYRQDPGLGLRLIYFSYDVKMKEKGDIPEGYSVSREKKERFSLILESASTNQTSMYLCASSTPRTGAYNSPLHFGNGTRLTVT.

The chain links TRBV9 to TRBJ2-7; the D is unclear. The V end lost 0 bases, the J end lost 0 bases, and 10 bases lay between the germline ends. The length of the CDR3 is 15 residues. Germline V gene sequence: CDR1 SGDLS, CDR2 YYNGEE. The CDR3 nucleotides are TGTGCCAGCAGCGTAGAGGCAGGTAACTCCTACGAGCAGTACTTC. Its translation: CASSVEAGNSYEQYF.

This CDR3 reads CASSLSAGSGELFF. CDR3 bases: TGTGCCAGCAGCTTGAGTGCCGGGTCCGGGGAGCTGTTTTTT. The V call is TRBV5-5, the J call TRBJ2-2, with unresolved D. The germline gives CDR1 SGHKS, CDR2 YYEKEE (reference sequence). The germline V and J ends were trimmed by 1 base and 6 bases, with 10 bases remaining between them. The CDR3 is made up of 14 amino acids. The variable domain in full, with the rest retrieved from reference TRBV5-5 and TRBJ2-2, is DAGVTQSPTHLIKTRGQQVTLRCSPISGHKSVSWYQQVLGQGPQFIFQYYEKEERGRGNFPDRFSARQFPNYSSELNVNALLLGDSALYLCASSLSAGSGELFFGEGSRLTVL.

V is TRBV5-6 and J is TRBJ1-2; D gene unclear. V was shortened by 4 bases and J by 5 bases, with 12 bases between the two germline ends. Germline V lookup: CDR1 SGHDT, CDR2 YYEEEE. The CDR3 loop spans 13 amino acids. In nucleotides, the CDR3 is TGTGCCAGCAGCCTACAGCGAGTATATGGCTACACCTTC. Translation: CASSLQRVYGYTF. Using reference TRBV5-6 and TRBJ1-2 for the parts outside the CDR3, the full variable domain is DAGVTQSPTHLIKTRGQQVTLRCSPKSGHDTVSWYQQALGQGPQFIFQYYEEEERQRGNFPDRFSGHQFPNYSSELNVNALLLGDSALYLCASSLQRVYGYTFGSGTRLTVV.

The chain employs TRBV27 and TRBJ2-7, with a tentative D call TRBD1 (5 bases). The CDR3 has 13 amino acids. Germline V gene data show CDR1 as MNHEY and CDR2 as SMNVEV (reference sequence). Trimming stripped 6 bases from V and 0 bases from J, with 9 bases between. The CDR3 sequence is CASRDMSSYEQYF. CDR3 bases: TGTGCCAGCAGGGACATGAGCTCCTACGAGCAGTACTTC.

This chain joins TRBV2 and TRBJ1-2; possibly TRBD1 for D (6 bases). Trimming removed 10 bases at V and 7 bases at J, with 22 bases between. The CDR3 loop spans 14 amino acids. CDR1 and CDR2 (germline): SNHLY, FYNNEI. The CDR3 DNA reads TGTGCCACCTCCAAGAGGGGGGCTTTGGGTGGCTACACCTTC. Amino acid sequence: CATSKRGALGGYTF.

V gene TRBV18 combines with J gene TRBJ2-7; TRBD2 aligns across 8 bases. The length of the CDR3 is 14 residues. The junction had 2 bases not matched to a gene; V was cut back by 1 base and J by 3 bases. Germline V gene sequence: CDR1 KGHSH, CDR2 LQKENI. The CDR3 region has the DNA TGTGCCAGCTCACCACAGGCGGGGGGCTACGAGCAGTACTTC. It codes for CASSPQAGGYEQYF.

This clone was observed a single time. The rearrangement joins TRBV25-1 to TRBJ2-5, with 9 bases aligning to TRBD1. The CDR3 sequence is 12 residues long. Losses at the gene ends were 9 bases for V and 4 bases for J; bases not matched to a gene: 3. Germline V CDR1 and CDR2: MGHDK, SYGVNS. The CDR3 sequence: CASGTGPETQYF. In DNA form, the CDR3 reads TGTGCCAGTGGGACAGGGCCAGAGACCCAGTACTTC.

The chain employs TRBV4-1 and TRBJ1-1, with D possibly matching TRBD1 (6 bases). Germline values: CDR1 MGHRA, CDR2 YSYEKL. V lost 5 bases, J lost 3 bases, and 10 bases lay in between. This CDR3 region has 13 residues. This chain's CDR3 is CASSYTGYTEAFF. The CDR3 nucleotides read TGCGCCAGCAGCTATACAGGGTACACTGAAGCTTTCTTT.

The gene calls are TRBV2 and TRBJ2-7; weak D call: TRBD1 (6 bases). The V gene's germline CDR1 is SNHLY and CDR2 FYNNEI. The CDR3 contains 14 residues. Deletions cut 9 bases from V and 2 bases from J, with 17 bases between. In DNA, the CDR3 is TGTGCCAGTCGACTTTCGACAGGAGCCTACGAGCAGTACTTC. This sequence encodes CASRLSTGAYEQYF.

This chain uses TRBV19 with TRBJ2-1; unclear D gene. Between the trimmed V and J ends, which lost 6 bases and 2 bases, there was a span of 14 bases. This CDR3 has 15 amino acids. CDR1 and CDR2 from the germline V gene are LNHDA and SQIVND (reference sequence). CDR3 in amino acids: CASSPDFTPYNEQFF. The CDR3 region has the DNA TGTGCCAGTAGCCCAGACTTTACCCCCTACAATGAGCAGTTCTTC. Based on the CDR3 plus reference TRBV19 and TRBJ2-1, the full variable domain is DGGITQSPKYLFRKEGQNVTLSCEQNLNHDAMYWYRQDPGQGLRLIYYSQIVNDFQKGDIAEGYSVSREKKESFPLTVTSAQKNPTAFYLCASSPDFTPYNEQFFGPGTRLTVL.

This clone was counted a single time. V usage is TRBV9 and J usage is TRBJ1-5; a possible D gene is TRBD1 (5 bases). This CDR3 is built from 15 residues. Between the trimmed V and J ends, which lost 4 bases and 2 bases, there was a span of 13 bases. Germline CDR1 reads SGDLS; CDR2 reads YYNGEE. The CDR3 loop is CASSTRGEGNQPQHF. The CDR3 DNA reads as TGTGCCAGCAGCACCCGAGGGGAAGGCAATCAGCCCCAGCATTTT.

V is TRBV7-8 and J is TRBJ2-7; D is undetermined. Germline CDR1 and CDR2: SGHVS and FQNEAQ. Deletions cut 0 bases from V and 3 bases from J, with 6 bases between. The CDR3 runs to 13 residues. This CDR3 is CASSLAVFYEQYF. The CDR3 DNA reads TGTGCCAGCAGCTTAGCAGTTTTCTACGAGCAGTACTTC.

J is TRBJ2-1 and V is TRBV2; D might be TRBD1 (6 bases). Trimming removed 6 bases from V and 2 bases from J, with 11 bases in between. Germline V lookup: CDR1 SNHLY, CDR2 FYNNEI. The CDR3 contains 14 residues. The CDR3 spells CASRPTGTYNEQFF. The CDR3 DNA is TGTGCCAGCAGACCGACAGGAACCTACAATGAGCAGTTCTTC.

The chain carries TRBV21-1 and TRBJ1-1. TRBV21-1 is recorded as a pseudogene. This CDR3 is 18 amino acids long. For the CDR3, the DNA is TGTGCCAGCAGCCCTCAAAAAGGGGGGGGCCCCATGAACACTGAAGCTTTCTTT. The encoded protein is CASSPQKGGGPMNTEAFF.

J is TRBJ2-7 and V is TRBV5-1; TRBD1 aligns across 10 bases. There are 14 residues in the CDR3. Germline loops: CDR1 SGHRS, CDR2 YFSETQ. Trimming at V came to 2 bases and at J to 5 bases, leaving 4 bases not matched to a gene. CDR3 residues: CASSLGGTGDEQYF. The CDR3 DNA follows: TGCGCCAGCAGCTTAGGTGGGACAGGGGACGAGCAGTACTTC.

V is TRBV11-1 and J is TRBJ2-5; D is unresolved. V lost 1 base and J 0 bases, leaving 15 bases between the germline ends. The germline V gene has CDR1 SGHAT and CDR2 FQDESV (reference sequence). The CDR3 consists of 17 residues. For the CDR3, the DNA is TGTGCCAGCAGCTTAGTGGCCAGGCACGGGTACCAAGAGACCCAGTACTTC. It encodes CASSLVARHGYQETQYF.

The chain joins TRBV5-4 to TRBJ2-3, with D perhaps TRBD2 (6 bases). From germline, CDR1 is SGHNT and CDR2 YYREEE (reference sequence). CDR3 length: 13 residues. V was trimmed by 9 bases and J by 6 bases, leaving 17 bases between them. The CDR3 loop is CATLLEAGDTQYF. The CDR3 DNA follows: TGTGCCACCCTGCTCGAGGCGGGGGATACGCAGTATTTT. Filled out from reference TRBV5-4 and TRBJ2-3, the complete variable domain reads ETGVTQSPTHLIKTRGQQVTLRCSSQSGHNTVSWYQQALGQGPQFIFQYYREEENGRGNFPPRFSGLQFPNYSSELNVNALELDDSALYLCATLLEAGDTQYFGPGTRLTVL.

The V call is TRBV5-4, the J call TRBJ2-5; D perhaps matches TRBD1 (6 bases). There are 13 residues in the CDR3. V was shortened by 3 bases and J by 5 bases, with 11 bases between the two germline ends. Germline CDR1 reads SGHNT; CDR2 reads YYREEE (reference sequence). CDR3 sequence: CASSSAQGETQYF. CDR3 bases: TGTGCCAGCAGCTCAGCTCAGGGGGAGACCCAGTACTTC.

This sequence joins TRBV6-5 and TRBJ2-5, with D possibly being TRBD1 (5 bases). V lost 4 bases and J 1 base, leaving 13 bases between the germline ends. This CDR3 contains 15 residues. Germline lookup yields CDR1 MNHEY and CDR2 SVGAGI. The CDR3 loop reads CASSWGRTFQETQYF. The CDR3 DNA sequence: TGTGCCAGCAGTTGGGGCAGGACATTCCAAGAGACCCAGTACTTC.

The table lists this clone with a few counts. The V gene is TRBV19, the J gene TRBJ2-1; D perhaps matches TRBD2 (6 bases). In germline, CDR1 is LNHDA, CDR2 SQIVND (reference sequence). V was cut by 2 bases and J by 0 bases, with 8 bases left in between. There are 15 residues in the CDR3. CDR3 residues: CASSITGSSYNEQFF. The CDR3 DNA reads as TGTGCCAGTAGTATAACCGGGAGCTCCTACAATGAGCAGTTCTTC.

In its sample, this clone was seen once. The chain uses TRBV11-1 and TRBJ2-2; 7 positions match TRBD2. Germline trimming cut 8 bases from V and 5 bases from J; bases unmatched to any gene: 14. Germline CDR1 reads SGHAT; CDR2 reads FQDESV (reference sequence). This CDR3 comprises 16 residues. The CDR3 protein is CASGRATARLTGELFF. In nucleotides, the CDR3 is TGTGCCAGCGGGAGGGCGACAGCGAGACTGACCGGGGAGCTGTTTTTT.

As concerns this clone: The same CDR3 can be traced to other DNA sequences in this sample. The chain uses TRBV18 and TRBJ1-1; D gene ambiguous. CDR3 length: 12 residues. Germline assignment: CDR1 KGHSH and CDR2 LQKENI. V lost 6 bases to trimming and J lost 1 base, with 6 bases between them. Here the CDR3 DNA reads TGTGCCAGCTCTCCTGGGAACACTGAAGCTTTCTTT. It codes for CASSPGNTEAFF.